This TCR beta chain was identified in a study of CD8+ T cells in alopecia areata. The CDR3 is 13 amino acids. Investigators isolated RNA and reverse transcribed it into cDNA to act as the sequencing template. Generated by immunoSEQ multiplex PCR, the TCRdb table keeps only in-frame clones and is missing some. The sample includes about 140,000 clones, 82% seen only once; the top ten take around a quarter. The treatment denotes: oral pan-JAK inhibitor, 5-10 mg twice daily. From PBMCs, CD4+ and CD8+ T cells were sorted. The chain uses TRBV21-1 and TRBJ2-3; TRBD2, the table's D call, was not compared with the DNA. TRBV21-1 is designated a pseudogene. This TCR was sampled from a human donor with alopecia areata. The source material was CD8+ T cells sorted from blood, sampled at week 4, from a patient treated with tofacitinib. The CDR3 spells CASSPRGGLAGEF. The DNA for the CDR3 is TGTGCCAGCAGCCCCCGAGGGGGACTAGCGGGGGAGTTT.